This TCR beta chain was captured in a study of cytomegalovirus exposure and HLA in healthy donors. CDR1 and CDR2 from the germline V gene are MNHNS and SASEGT. Trimming at V came to 4 bases and at J to 0 bases, leaving 7 bases not matched to a gene. The CDR3 length is 18 residues. Both 60 Vbeta primers and 13 Jbeta primers went into the PCR. Libraries were prepared by immunoSEQ multiplex PCR; TCRdb keeps only in-frame clonotypes and omits some of them. Of 45,000 to 65,000 clones in the sample, over 80% were seen once. The sample was PBMCs. The origin of this receptor is a man aged 30 to 45 in good health and CMV-seronegative. The chain employs TRBV6-1 and TRBJ2-6; 9 positions match TRBD1. The CDR3 nucleotides are TGTGCCAGCAGTGGTATCCCGGGACAGGGCTCTGGGGCCAACGTCCTGACTTTC. Its protein product is CASSGIPGQGSGANVLTF.